Presented here are 9 T cell receptor beta chains from one specimen sequenced in a study of Ad26.COV2.S vaccination and SARS-CoV-2 variants. Indicated treatment: roughly 19 received Ad26.COV2.S at low or high dose, single or two shots; roughly five received placebo; per-sample allocation not given. Samples were taken on day 63 after the first vaccine or placebo injection. Clones were sequenced by immunoSEQ multiplex PCR, and TCRdb holds only the in-frame ones, with some missing. The sample includes some 640,000 clones, about 89% of them seen just once. The input for sequencing was peripheral blood, taken in a trial of Ad26.COV2.S vaccine versus placebo. These receptors were taken from a person aged 18 to 59 who received the Ad26.COV2.S COVID-19 vaccine or a placebo.

V gene TRBV3-1 (or the pseudogene TRBV3-2) combines with J gene TRBJ1-1; possible D gene TRBD1, 6 bases. Looked up from germline, CDR1 is LGHDT and CDR2 is YNNKEL (reference sequence). Trimming stripped 1 base from V and 6 bases from J, with 12 bases between. The CDR3 runs to 14 residues. The CDR3: CASSQGDTSPEAFF. The CDR3 region has the DNA TGTGCCAGCAGCCAAGGGGACACCTCACCTGAAGCTTTCTTT.

The rearrangement joins TRBV4-3 to TRBJ1-1; 9 positions agree with TRBD1. Germline CDR1 LGHNA, CDR2 YSLEER. This CDR3 has 13 amino acids. After removal of 2 bases from V and 9 bases from J, the junction contained 4 bases not matched to a gene. This CDR3 is CASSQRTGDKAFF. The CDR3 DNA reads as TGCGCCAGCAGCCAACGGACAGGGGATAAAGCTTTCTTT.

J is TRBJ2-3 and V is TRBV9, with D perhaps TRBD2 (6 bases). With 0 bases removed from V and 4 bases from J, the gap between germline ends came to 12 bases. The germline gives CDR1 SGDLS, CDR2 YYNGEE. The CDR3 loop spans 15 amino acids. Here the CDR3 DNA reads TGTGCCAGCAGCGTAGGAGATAGCGGAGCAGATACGCAGTATTTT. This codes for CASSVGDSGADTQYF. The full variable domain, its missing parts supplied by reference TRBV9 and TRBJ2-3, is DSGVTQTPKHLITATGQRVTLRCSPRSGDLSVYWYQQSLDQGLQFLIQYYNGEERAKGNILERFSAQQFPDLHSELNLSSLELGDSALYFCASSVGDSGADTQYFGPGTRLTVL.

This clone showed up just once. The chain joins TRBV18 to TRBJ1-1; no clear D gene. This CDR3 contains 15 residues. V was shortened by 3 bases and J by 1 base, with 12 bases between the two germline ends. Per germline, CDR1 KGHSH and CDR2 LQKENI. CDR3 bases: TGTGCCAGCTCACCTCTCCTCATCAGGAACACTGAAGCTTTCTTT. This encodes CASSPLLIRNTEAFF.

This chain connects TRBV19 to TRBJ1-1, with a tentative D call TRBD1 (6 bases). Germline CDR1 reads LNHDA; CDR2 reads SQIVND (reference sequence). This CDR3 has 13 residues. Trimming cost V 2 bases and J 12 bases, with 16 bases left between them. The CDR3 bases are TGTGCCAGTAGTATAATGGGACAAGGGGAATCTTTCTTT. Translating it yields CASSIMGQGESFF.

The table lists this clone with a count of one. This chain uses TRBV3-1 (or the pseudogene TRBV3-2) with TRBJ2-3; no reliable D call. The V end lost 4 bases, the J end lost 6 bases, and 20 bases lay between the germline ends. Germline lookup yields CDR1 LGHDT and CDR2 YNNKEL (reference sequence). This CDR3 has 16 residues. The CDR3 sequence: CASSPPQPHLWDTQYF. CDR3 sequence (DNA): TGTGCCAGCAGCCCGCCTCAGCCCCACCTGTGGGATACGCAGTATTTT.

The rearrangement joins TRBV5-1 to TRBJ2-1; 7 positions match TRBD2. V gave up 2 bases and J gave up 9 bases; unmatched junction bases: 5. This CDR3 has 13 amino acids. Germline CDR1 and CDR2: SGHRS and YFSETQ. In nucleotides, the CDR3 is TGCGCCAGCAGCTTACGGCGGGAGATTGAGCAGTTCTTC. Its protein product is CASSLRREIEQFF.

The chain links TRBV5-8 to TRBJ1-2, with D possibly being TRBD1 (6 bases). V was shortened by 0 bases and J by 8 bases, with 17 bases between the two germline ends. The germline CDR1 and CDR2 sequences are SGHTS and YDEGEE. The CDR3 consists of 15 residues. Here the CDR3 reads CASSLAEQGMGGYTF. DNA of the CDR3: TGTGCCAGCAGCTTGGCCGAACAGGGAATGGGCGGCTACACCTTC.

This clone was counted between two and nine times. This chain links TRBV14 with TRBJ1-1, with unresolved D. Deletions cut 0 bases from V and 0 bases from J, with 11 bases between. CDR1 SGHDN and CDR2 FVKESK come from the germline V gene. This CDR3 is built from 16 residues. DNA for the CDR3: TGTGCCAGCAGCCAAGATCGGTATCTCATGAACACTGAAGCTTTCTTT. Its protein is CASSQDRYLMNTEAFF.